This entry describes one T cell receptor beta chain. The DNA input per sorted-subset replicate PCR was about 0.2 ug, corresponding to some 30,000 T cell genomes. The method was immunoSEQ multiplex PCR; TCRdb's version includes in-frame clones alone and lacks a portion of them. The sample comprises approximately 1,500,000 clones, about 98% of which are singletons, and roughly 0.45% rests with the top ten. The data originate from a study of shared clonotypes between healthy human individuals. The overall study: Researchers assigned three CD4 naive, three CD4 memory, two CD8 naive and one CD8 memory plate to each donor.

V lost 0 bases and J lost 7, with 12 bases in between. The CDR3 totals 14 residues. The germline CDR1 and CDR2 sequences are SGHDN and FVKESK. This chain links TRBV14 with TRBJ2-5; D gene ambiguous. Sequencing input: naive CD4+ T cells sorted from blood. This sample's subset: CD45RA+ positively selected. This receptor was obtained from a man younger than 40 in good health. CDR3 DNA: TGTGCCAGCAGCCAAGATTGGGTCACGGGGACCCAGTACTTC. Amino acids: CASSQDWVTGTQYF.